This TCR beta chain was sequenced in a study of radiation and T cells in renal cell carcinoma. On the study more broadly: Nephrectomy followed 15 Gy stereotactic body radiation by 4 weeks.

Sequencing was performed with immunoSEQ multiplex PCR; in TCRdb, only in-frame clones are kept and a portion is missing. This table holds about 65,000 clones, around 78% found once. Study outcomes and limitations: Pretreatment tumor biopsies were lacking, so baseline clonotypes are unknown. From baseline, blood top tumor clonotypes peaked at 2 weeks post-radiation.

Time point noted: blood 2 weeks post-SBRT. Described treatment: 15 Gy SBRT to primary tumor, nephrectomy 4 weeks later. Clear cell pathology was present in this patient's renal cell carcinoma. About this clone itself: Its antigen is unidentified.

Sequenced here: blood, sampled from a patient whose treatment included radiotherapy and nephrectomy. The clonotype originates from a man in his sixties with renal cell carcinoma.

The CDR3 here is CAWRVAKSSYNEQFF. The CDR3 DNA reads as TGTGCCTGGAGAGTGGCGAAAAGCTCCTACAATGAGCAGTTCTTC. The gene calls are TRBV30 and TRBJ2-1; D is unclear. The germline V gene encodes CDR1 GTSNPN and CDR2 SVGIG (reference sequence). This CDR3 is 15 amino acids long. V was cut by 3 bases and J by 0 bases, with 12 bases left in between.